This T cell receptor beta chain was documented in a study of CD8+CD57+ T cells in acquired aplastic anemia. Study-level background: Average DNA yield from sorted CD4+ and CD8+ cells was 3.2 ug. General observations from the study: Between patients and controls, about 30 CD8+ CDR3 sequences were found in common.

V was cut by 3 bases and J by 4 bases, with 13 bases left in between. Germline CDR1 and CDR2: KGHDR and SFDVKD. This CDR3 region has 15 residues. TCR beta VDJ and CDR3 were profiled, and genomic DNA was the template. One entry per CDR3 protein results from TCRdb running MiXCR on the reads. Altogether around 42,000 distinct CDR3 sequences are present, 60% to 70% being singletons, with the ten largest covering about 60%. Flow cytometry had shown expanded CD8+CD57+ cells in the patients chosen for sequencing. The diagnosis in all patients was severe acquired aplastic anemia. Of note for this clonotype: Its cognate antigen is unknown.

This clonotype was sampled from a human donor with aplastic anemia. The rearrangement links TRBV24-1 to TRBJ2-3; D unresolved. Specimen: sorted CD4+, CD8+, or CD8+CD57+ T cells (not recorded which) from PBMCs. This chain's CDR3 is CATSDPANSPDTQYF. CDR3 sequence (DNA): TGTGCCACCAGTGATCCGGCCAACTCACCAGATACGCAGTATTTT.